This T cell receptor (beta chain) was profiled in a study of blood T cell repertoires in COVID-19. As for the study in general: T cells, B-cell-depleted T cells, or PBMCs provided the cDNA or gDNA that served as material.

Original analysis: The assay estimated nucleated cells by amplifying reference gene primers. Produced via immunoSEQ multiplex PCR; TCRdb's table is partial and in-frame only. V and J calls and clone size follow that table, whereas D and trimming were derived from the DNA. The data hold tens of thousands of clones, with roughly three quarters observed a single time. The V gene lost 3 bases and the J gene lost 5 bases, with 10 bases spanning the gap. Germline V gene sequence: CDR1 KGHSH, CDR2 LQKENI. The CDR3 has 13 amino acids. This clone was counted only a few times. The TCR sequence derives from a man aged 70-80 years with acute or convalescent COVID-19. Material: peripheral blood. The rearrangement uses TRBV18 and TRBJ2-5; D is unclear. The CDR3 is CASSPVRSETQYF. CDR3 in DNA: TGTGCCAGCTCACCGGTCAGGTCGGAGACCCAGTACTTC.